Below, one T cell receptor beta chain is given with its context. These data come from a study of cytomegalovirus exposure and HLA in healthy donors. The CDR3 runs 15 residues. The germline V gene encodes CDR1 SQVTM and CDR2 ANQGSEA. V trimming: 5 bases; J trimming: 2 bases; junction bases outside the gene matches: 11. The primer mix had 60 Vbeta and 13 Jbeta primers. Assay used: immunoSEQ multiplex PCR; TCRdb lists only in-frame clones, some missing. The repertoire has a few hundred thousand clones, almost 85% of them found once; the top ten carry roughly 0.58%. The sample taken for sequencing was PBMCs. The receptor comes from a middle-aged woman in good health and CMV-seronegative. The chain couples TRBV29-1 to TRBJ1-1; TRBD1 agrees at 7 bases. CDR3 protein: CSVHTGDNLNTEAFF. The CDR3, as DNA: TGCAGCGTTCATACAGGGGACAACCTTAACACTGAAGCTTTCTTT.